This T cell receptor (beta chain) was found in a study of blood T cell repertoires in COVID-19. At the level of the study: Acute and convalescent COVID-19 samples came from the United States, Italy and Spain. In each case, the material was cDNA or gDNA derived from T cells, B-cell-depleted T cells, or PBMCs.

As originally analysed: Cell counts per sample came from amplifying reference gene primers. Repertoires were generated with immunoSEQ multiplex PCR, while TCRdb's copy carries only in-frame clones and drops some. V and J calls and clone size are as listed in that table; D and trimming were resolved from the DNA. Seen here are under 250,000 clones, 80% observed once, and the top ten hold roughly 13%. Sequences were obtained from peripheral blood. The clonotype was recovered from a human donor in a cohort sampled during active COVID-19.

DNA of the CDR3: TGTGCCAGCAGCTCTGACATGAAAGAGACCCAGTACTTC. Amino acids: CASSSDMKETQYF. The rearrangement links TRBV7-6 to TRBJ2-5; no clear D gene. CDR3 length: 13 amino acids. Trimming left V 4 bases short and J 3 bases short, with 9 bases between. The germline V gene has CDR1 SGHVS and CDR2 FNYEAQ. The variable domain in full, with the rest retrieved from reference TRBV7-6 and TRBJ2-5, is GAGVSQSPRYKVTKRGQDVALRCDPISGHVSLYWYRQALGQGPEFLTYFNYEAQQDKSGLPNDRFSAERPEGSISTLTIQRTEQRDSAMYRCASSSDMKETQYFGPGTRLLVL.